These 32 T cell receptor beta chains were all obtained from the same sample, sequenced in a study of OX40 agonist ivuxolimab in advanced cancers. Libraries were prepared by immunoSEQ multiplex PCR; TCRdb keeps only in-frame clonotypes and omits some of them. The top ten clones hold around 0.78% of a sample with about 62,000 clones, around 85% of them seen once. Specimen: CD4+ or CD8+ T cells sorted from blood, collected in a trial of the OX40 agonist ivuxolimab. The origin of the receptors is an adult with an advanced solid tumor such as melanoma, head and neck, liver or kidney cancer.

The chain recombines TRBV28 with TRBJ1-5; a weak D match, TRBD1 (5 bases). V lost 3 bases to trimming and J lost 4 bases, with 10 bases between them. CDR1 is MDHEN and CDR2 is SYDVKM in the germline V gene. The CDR3 consists of 14 residues. CDR3 nucleotides: TGTGCCAGCAGTTTCTTCCAGGGTAATCAGCCCCAGCATTTT. Its protein is CASSFFQGNQPQHF.

This chain uses TRBV6-6 with TRBJ2-3; TRBD2 aligns across 11 bases. V was clipped by 2 bases and J by 3 bases; unmatched bases: 1. Germline V CDR1 and CDR2: MNHNY, SVGAGI (reference sequence). The CDR3 runs to 15 residues. CDR3 residues: CASSYRTSGTDTQYF. CDR3 sequence (DNA): TGTGCCAGCAGTTACCGGACTAGCGGGACAGATACGCAGTATTTT.

This chain connects TRBV6-1 to TRBJ2-7, with no clear D. From germline, CDR1 is MNHNS and CDR2 SASEGT. With 7 bases removed from V and 3 bases from J, the gap between germline ends came to 10 bases. The CDR3 has 12 residues. The CDR3 sequence is CASTDRFYEQYF. The CDR3 DNA sequence: TGTGCCAGCACTGATCGGTTCTACGAGCAGTACTTC.

The rearrangement links TRBV18 to TRBJ1-5, with D unclear. V gave up 2 bases and J gave up 1 base, with 6 bases separating them. Germline V gene sequence: CDR1 KGHSH, CDR2 LQKENI. CDR3 length: 14 residues. The CDR3 DNA reads as TGTGCCAGCTCACCAGATCAGAGCAATCAGCCCCAGCATTTT. Its protein is CASSPDQSNQPQHF.

This clone occurred once. The V and J genes are TRBV7-9 and TRBJ2-2, with a weak D call TRBD1 (6 bases). Trimming stripped 1 base from V and 5 bases from J, with 11 bases between. CDR1 is SEHNR, CDR2 FQNEAQ, per germline (reference sequence). The CDR3 runs 15 residues. Here the CDR3 DNA reads TGTGCCAGCAGCTTAGTGGCAGGGGCTACCGGGGAGCTGTTTTTT. Translation: CASSLVAGATGELFF.

In this sample, this clone turned up once. CDR3 sequence (DNA): TGTGCCAGCAGTTTAGCAAGGGTAGCTCAGTATTTT. Its translation: CASSLARVAQYF. The chain combines TRBV28 with TRBJ2-3; D unclear. The V end lost 2 bases, the J end lost 12 bases, and 12 bases lay between the germline ends. The CDR3 has 12 amino acids. Looked up from germline, CDR1 is MDHEN and CDR2 is SYDVKM. The complete variable domain, with remaining parts taken from reference TRBV28 and TRBJ2-3, reads DVKVTQSSRYLVKRTGEKVFLECVQDMDHENMFWYRQDPGLGLRLIYFSYDVKMKEKGDIPEGYSVSREKKERFSLILESASTNQTSMYLCASSLARVAQYFGPGTRLTVL.

The CDR3 DNA sequence: TGTGCCAGTAGTATAGGATTCGGACAGCCGAACACCGGGGAGCTGTTTTTT. This gives the protein CASSIGFGQPNTGELFF. V usage is TRBV19 and J usage is TRBJ2-2; a weak D match, TRBD1 (6 bases). This CDR3 contains 17 residues. Germline loops: CDR1 LNHDA, CDR2 SQIVND (reference sequence). Trimming removed 1 base from V and 0 bases from J, with 12 bases in between.

The rearrangement joins TRBV19 to TRBJ1-1; D might be TRBD1 (5 bases). The ends were cut back, 5 bases at V and 5 bases at J, with 12 bases in the middle. The CDR3 extends over 13 amino acids. Germline V gives CDR1 LNHDA, CDR2 SQIVND (reference sequence). The CDR3, as DNA: TGTGCCAGTAGTCCTCAGGGTGGGACTGAAGCTTTCTTT. This gives the protein CASSPQGGTEAFF.

V and J are TRBV19 and TRBJ1-2; 7 bases match TRBD1. Trimming cost V 6 bases and J 10 bases; bases outside gene matches: 14. CDR1 and CDR2 (germline): LNHDA, SQIVND (reference sequence). The CDR3 loop spans 14 amino acids. CDR3: CASSTAGTAGDYTF. CDR3 in DNA: TGTGCCAGTAGCACCGCGGGGACAGCGGGTGACTACACCTTC. Full variable domain (remainder filled in from reference TRBV19 and TRBJ1-2): DGGITQSPKYLFRKEGQNVTLSCEQNLNHDAMYWYRQDPGQGLRLIYYSQIVNDFQKGDIAEGYSVSREKKESFPLTVTSAQKNPTAFYLCASSTAGTAGDYTFGSGTRLTVV.

The gene calls are TRBV9 and TRBJ1-1, with D unclear. CDR3 length: 16 amino acids. Germline V gives CDR1 SGDLS, CDR2 YYNGEE. Trimming left V 4 bases short and J 5 bases short, with 21 bases between. DNA of the CDR3: TGTGCCAGCAGCCAACTTTCACACCCGCTGGGTACTGAAGCTTTCTTT. It is translated as CASSQLSHPLGTEAFF.

The genes are TRBV6-6 and TRBJ2-3; D gene unclear. The germline CDR1 and CDR2 sequences are MNHNY and SVGAGI (reference sequence). V was pared by 2 bases and J by 0 bases, with 6 bases between. The CDR3 covers 14 residues. The CDR3 bases are TGTGCCAGCAGTTACGGAATAAGCACAGATACGCAGTATTTT. Translation: CASSYGISTDTQYF.

The chain combines TRBV6-5 with TRBJ2-7; D possibly corresponds to TRBD1 (6 bases). Germline loops: CDR1 MNHEY, CDR2 SVGAGI. V dropped 6 bases and J dropped 6 bases, with 15 bases sitting between them. This CDR3 has 13 amino acids. The CDR3 DNA is TGTGCCAGCAGGAAACAGGGTACGGGCGAGCAGTACTTC. Its translation is CASRKQGTGEQYF.

This rearrangement joins TRBV2 to TRBJ1-3; D call uncertain. The CDR3 covers 14 residues. V was trimmed by 4 bases and J by 1 base, leaving 8 bases between them. Germline V gives CDR1 SNHLY, CDR2 FYNNEI. CDR3 protein: CASSVKRSGNTIYF. The CDR3 coding sequence is TGTGCCAGCAGTGTAAAAAGGTCTGGAAACACCATATATTTT.

This chain joins TRBV6-6 and TRBJ1-5, with D uncertain. V lost 1 base and J lost 9, with 7 bases in between. The length of the CDR3 is 12 residues. CDR1 and CDR2 (germline): MNHNY, SVGAGI (reference sequence). Written as DNA, the CDR3 is TGTGCCAGCAGTTACTTATCCGGGCCCCAGCATTTT. Translating gives CASSYLSGPQHF.

The chain has TRBV5-1 and TRBJ1-1; TRBD1 is a possible D gene (6 bases). With 3 bases removed from V and 2 bases from J, the gap between germline ends came to 20 bases. CDR1 and CDR2 from the germline V gene are SGHRS and YFSETQ. The CDR3 is 17 amino acids. The CDR3, as DNA: TGCGCCAGCAGCTCAGCGGGGGCCCCCCGTGGCAACACTGAAGCTTTCTTT. Encoded protein: CASSSAGAPRGNTEAFF.

The gene calls are TRBV29-1 and TRBJ1-3; D might be TRBD1 (5 bases). With 4 bases removed from V and 0 bases from J, the gap between germline ends came to 7 bases. The CDR3 spans 13 residues. Looked up from germline, CDR1 is SQVTM and CDR2 is ANQGSEA. CDR3 in amino acids: CSVVGLSGNTIYF. The CDR3 coding sequence is TGCAGCGTTGTGGGACTCTCTGGAAACACCATATATTTT. The full variable domain, in which reference TRBV29-1 and TRBJ1-3 provide the parts outside the CDR3, is SAVISQKPSRDICQRGTSLTIQCQVDSQVTMMFWYRQQPGQSLTLIATANQGSEATYESGFVIDKFPISRPNLTFSTLTVSNMSPEDSSIYLCSVVGLSGNTIYFGEGSWLTVV.

V usage is TRBV11-2 and J usage is TRBJ1-1; no definite D call. Trimming shortened V by 1 base and J by 4 bases, and 13 bases separated the two germline ends. Germline values: CDR1 SGHAT, CDR2 FQNNGV. CDR3 size: 15 residues. The CDR3 DNA reads as TGTGCCAGCAGCTTAGTTGGGGAGGTGATCACTGAAGCTTTCTTT. Protein sequence: CASSLVGEVITEAFF.

J is TRBJ1-4 and V is TRBV4-1, with D perhaps TRBD1 (5 bases). Germline lookup yields CDR1 MGHRA and CDR2 YSYEKL. V was clipped by 0 bases and J by 8 bases, with 13 bases between them. The length of the CDR3 is 15 residues. Here the CDR3 reads CASSQDGGGGEKLFF. The CDR3 nucleotides are TGCGCCAGCAGCCAAGATGGGGGGGGAGGAGAAAAACTGTTTTTT.

The V call is TRBV5-6, the J call TRBJ1-1; D uncertain. The CDR3 contains 12 residues. The germline V gene has CDR1 SGHDT and CDR2 YYEEEE. Trimming left V 5 bases short and J 6 bases short, with 11 bases between. The CDR3 DNA is TGTGCCAGCAGTCTCCCGCTCTCTGAAGCTTTCTTT. Translated, it gives CASSLPLSEAFF.

This clone was seen more than once but under ten times. This chain connects TRBV10-1 to TRBJ2-7; D uncertain. Looked up from germline, CDR1 is WNHNN and CDR2 is SYGVQD (reference sequence). V was trimmed by 8 bases and J by 1 base, leaving 12 bases between them. There are 13 residues in the CDR3. CDR3 protein: CASSGDGSYEQYF. The CDR3 DNA reads TGCGCCAGCTCGGGCGACGGTTCCTACGAGCAGTACTTC.

V is TRBV28 and J is TRBJ2-5; possible D gene TRBD2, 6 bases. The CDR3 spans 14 residues. Germline values: CDR1 MDHEN, CDR2 SYDVKM. The ends were cut back, 7 bases at V and 3 bases at J, with 15 bases in the middle. CDR3 coding DNA: TGTGCCAGCATCCTAGGGACTGCCGAAGAGACCCAGTACTTC. Translated: CASILGTAEETQYF.

The gene calls are TRBV6-1 and TRBJ2-7, with no clear D. From germline, CDR1 is MNHNS and CDR2 SASEGT. The CDR3 consists of 16 residues. V dropped 3 bases and J dropped 6 bases, with 21 bases sitting between them. This CDR3 reads CASSELEAGFNLEQYF. The DNA of the CDR3 is TGTGCCAGCAGTGAGCTTGAGGCAGGCTTTAATCTCGAGCAGTACTTC.

The chain employs TRBV19 and TRBJ1-5; D not resolved. Deletions cut 4 bases from V and 3 bases from J, with 10 bases between. CDR3 length equals 14 residues. Germline loops: CDR1 LNHDA, CDR2 SQIVND (reference sequence). The CDR3 reads CASSNLGVNQPQHF. DNA of the CDR3: TGTGCCAGTAGTAATCTCGGAGTCAATCAGCCCCAGCATTTT. The full variable domain, in which reference TRBV19 and TRBJ1-5 provide the parts outside the CDR3, is DGGITQSPKYLFRKEGQNVTLSCEQNLNHDAMYWYRQDPGQGLRLIYYSQIVNDFQKGDIAEGYSVSREKKESFPLTVTSAQKNPTAFYLCASSNLGVNQPQHFGDGTRLSIL.

The chain recombines TRBV7-6 with TRBJ2-1; TRBD2 agrees at 10 bases. The CDR3 is 15 amino acids. V shed 2 bases, J shed 2 bases, and the junction held 0 bases outside the gene matches. Per germline, CDR1 SGHVS and CDR2 FNYEAQ. The CDR3 region has the DNA TGTGCCAGCAGCTTACTAGCGGGGGCCTACAATGAGCAGTTCTTC. It yields the protein CASSLLAGAYNEQFF.

This chain connects TRBV5-6 to TRBJ1-6, with 7 positions matching TRBD1. Germline V gene sequence: CDR1 SGHDT, CDR2 YYEEEE. Trimming cost V 1 base and J 9 bases; bases outside gene matches: 7. The CDR3 contains 15 residues. The CDR3 is CASSLNQGVVSPLHF. The CDR3 bases are TGTGCCAGCAGCTTGAACCAGGGGGTGGTTTCACCCCTCCACTTT.

J is TRBJ1-2 and V is TRBV6-5; the D is unclear. CDR1 MNHEY and CDR2 SVGAGI come from the germline V gene. V was shortened by 5 bases and J by 4 bases, with 14 bases between the two germline ends. The CDR3 consists of 14 residues. The CDR3 coding sequence is TGTGCCAGCAGTCCCGAAGGACGGTCCTATGGCTACACCTTC. This gives the protein CASSPEGRSYGYTF.

This chain joins TRBV9 and TRBJ2-7; TRBD2 matches 7 bases. The CDR3 covers 15 residues. Per the germline V gene, CDR1 is SGDLS and CDR2 is YYNGEE. Trimming at V came to 0 bases and at J to 5 bases, leaving 8 bases not matched to a gene. In DNA form, the CDR3 reads TGTGCCAGCAGCGTAGACCCGGGGGGTGTCGACGAGCAGTACTTC. Its protein product is CASSVDPGGVDEQYF.

The rearrangement links TRBV27 to TRBJ1-3, with unresolved D. From germline, CDR1 is MNHEY and CDR2 SMNVEV (reference sequence). The CDR3 extends over 13 amino acids. V lost 5 bases and J 4 bases, leaving 9 bases between the germline ends. CDR3 coding DNA: TGTGCCAGCAGTCTCCACAGCGGAAACACCATATATTTT. Its protein is CASSLHSGNTIYF.

The V and J genes are TRBV27 and TRBJ2-5; D is unresolved. Germline V gene lookup returns CDR1 MNHEY and CDR2 SMNVEV (reference sequence). The CDR3 contains 15 residues. Trimming removed 0 bases from V and 3 bases from J, with 11 bases in between. In DNA form, the CDR3 reads TGTGCCAGCAGTTTATCTAGGCGGAATAAAGAGACCCAGTACTTC. Amino acid sequence: CASSLSRRNKETQYF.

The V gene is TRBV15, the J gene TRBJ1-4, with D perhaps TRBD1 (5 bases). V lost 0 bases, J lost 7 bases, and 6 bases lay in between. There are 13 residues in the CDR3. The germline gives CDR1 LNHNV, CDR2 YYDKDF (reference sequence). The CDR3 protein is CATSRDQGEKLFF. In nucleotides, the CDR3 is TGTGCCACCAGCAGAGATCAGGGTGAAAAACTGTTTTTT.

The chain joins TRBV5-6 to TRBJ1-2; no clear D. The CDR3 has 13 residues. The V and J ends lost 2 bases and 4 bases respectively, with 9 bases between them. Germline lookup yields CDR1 SGHDT and CDR2 YYEEEE. CDR3 nucleotide sequence: TGTGCCAGCAGCTTACCTCAGCTCTATGGCTACACCTTC. Its protein product is CASSLPQLYGYTF.

V gene TRBV30 combines with J gene TRBJ2-3, with TRBD1 as a possible D gene (6 bases). Trimming removed 0 bases at V and 0 bases at J, with 7 bases between. This CDR3 comprises 14 residues. The V gene's germline CDR1 is GTSNPN and CDR2 SVGIG (reference sequence). CDR3 in DNA: TGTGCCTGGAGTGTAGGGGGTAGCACAGATACGCAGTATTTT. Protein sequence: CAWSVGGSTDTQYF.